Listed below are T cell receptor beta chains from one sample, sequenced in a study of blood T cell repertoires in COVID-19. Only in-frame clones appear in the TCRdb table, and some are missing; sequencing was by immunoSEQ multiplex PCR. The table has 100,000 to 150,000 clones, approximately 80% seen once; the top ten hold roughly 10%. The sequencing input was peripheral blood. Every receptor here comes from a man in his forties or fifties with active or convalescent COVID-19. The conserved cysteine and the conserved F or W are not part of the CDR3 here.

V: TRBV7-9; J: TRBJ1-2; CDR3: ASTDVGAFNYGYT
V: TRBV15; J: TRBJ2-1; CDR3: ATSSGQGWNEQF
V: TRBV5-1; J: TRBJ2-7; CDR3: ASSWTGTGVEQY
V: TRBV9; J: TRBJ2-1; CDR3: ASSVEYLTSGGHSYNEQF
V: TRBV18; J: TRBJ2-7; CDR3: ASSLPGLLYEQY
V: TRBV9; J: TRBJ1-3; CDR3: ASSGTGEGNTIY
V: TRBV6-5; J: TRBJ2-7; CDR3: ASSYSNRGVYEQY
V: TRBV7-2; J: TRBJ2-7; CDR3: ASSAAGGLDEQY
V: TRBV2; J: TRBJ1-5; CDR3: ASMAQGNQPQH
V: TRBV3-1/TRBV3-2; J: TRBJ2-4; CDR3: ASSQEYCGGVRQNIQY
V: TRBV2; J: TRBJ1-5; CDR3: ASSSTGGRNQPQH
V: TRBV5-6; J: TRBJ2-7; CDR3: ASSLWSRQTAYEQY
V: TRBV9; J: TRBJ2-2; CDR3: ASSVPGGRGNTGELF
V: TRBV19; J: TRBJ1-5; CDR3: ASLSAAGGRRGQPQH
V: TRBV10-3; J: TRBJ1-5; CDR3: AISDRGNQPQH
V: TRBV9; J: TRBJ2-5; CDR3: ASSVAGGLQETQY
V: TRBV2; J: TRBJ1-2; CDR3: ASSENWGPSYGYT
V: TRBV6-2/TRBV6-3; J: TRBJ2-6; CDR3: ASSATGISGANVLT
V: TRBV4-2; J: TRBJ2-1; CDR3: ASSRGTGSSPYNEQF
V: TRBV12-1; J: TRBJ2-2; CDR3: ASSFGPLAGGHTGELF
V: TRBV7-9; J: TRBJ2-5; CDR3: ALRGSGETQY
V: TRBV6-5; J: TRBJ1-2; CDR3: ASRSDRGQGYT
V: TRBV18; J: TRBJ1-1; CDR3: ASSSTGKNTEAF
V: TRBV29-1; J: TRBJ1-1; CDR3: SGDRGSEAF
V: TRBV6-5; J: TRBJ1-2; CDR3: ASAGVQEGYGYT
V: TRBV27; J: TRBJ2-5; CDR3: ASGGGFETQY
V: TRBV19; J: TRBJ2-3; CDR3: ASSIRSGTKRPDTQY
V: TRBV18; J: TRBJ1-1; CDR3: ASSNDRDTEAF
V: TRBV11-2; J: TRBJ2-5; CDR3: ASSLAGTGSVAQY
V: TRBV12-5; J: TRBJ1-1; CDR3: ASGLITRVPEAF
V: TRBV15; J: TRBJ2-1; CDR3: ATSSAASIEQF
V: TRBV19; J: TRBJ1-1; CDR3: ASSMQRPLLHTEAF
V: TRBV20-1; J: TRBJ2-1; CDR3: SAPLIGEQF